These 27 T cell receptor beta chains were all obtained from the same sample, sequenced in a study of identical twins. TCRdb redid the calling of the 5' RACE reads with MiXCR, one entry per CDR3 protein. Among 1.5 million to 2 million distinct CDR3 sequences listed, around a third were seen once. The sequenced sample consisted of cord blood. These receptors all stem from a newborn girl in good health.

The CDR3 bases are TGTGCCAGCAGCTTAGGCGGGACAGGGAAGAATCAGCCCCAGCATTTT. Translating gives CASSLGGTGKNQPQHF. The gene calls are TRBV13 and TRBJ1-5; TRBD1 agrees at 9 bases. The CDR3 sequence is 16 residues long. V lost 0 bases to trimming and J lost 4 bases; unmatched junction nucleotides: 4. The germline gives CDR1 PRHDT, CDR2 FYEKMQ (reference sequence).

The J gene is TRBJ1-1, the V gene TRBV7-2; D gene uncertain. CDR3 length equals 12 residues. CDR1 SGHTA and CDR2 FQGNSA come from the germline V gene. Trimming shortened V by 4 bases and J by 5 bases, and 8 bases separated the two germline ends. CDR3 sequence reads: CASSWSRTEAFF. In nucleotides, the CDR3 is TGTGCCAGCAGCTGGAGCAGGACTGAAGCTTTCTTT.

The chain links TRBV27 to TRBJ2-3, with TRBD1 identical over 7 bases. V lost 5 bases and J lost 10; bases outside the gene matches: 12. Germline-derived CDR1 and CDR2 are MNHEY and SMNVEV (reference sequence). The CDR3 is 14 residues long. CDR3 nucleotides: TGTGCCAGCAGTACCTTAGAACTAGGGGGCGCGCAGTATTTT. Translating gives CASSTLELGGAQYF.

The chain carries TRBV29-1 and TRBJ2-2; TRBD1 agrees at 8 bases. Per the germline V gene, CDR1 is SQVTM and CDR2 is ANQGSEA. This CDR3 spans 12 amino acids. Losses at the gene ends were 8 bases for V and 5 bases for J; bases not matched to a gene: 4. The CDR3 nucleotides read TGCAGCCCCCGACAGGGGACCGGGGAGCTGTTTTTT. Translation: CSPRQGTGELFF.

This clonotype was observed at least ten times. The J gene is TRBJ2-1, the V gene TRBV27; D remains ambiguous. The CDR3 is made up of 14 amino acids. Trimming cost V 1 base and J 3 bases, with 7 bases left between them. Germline V gene lookup returns CDR1 MNHEY and CDR2 SMNVEV (reference sequence). The CDR3 DNA reads as TGTGCCAGCAGTTTATTTATAAGCTACAATGAGCAGTTCTTC. Amino acids: CASSLFISYNEQFF.

This clonotype was seen more than once but under ten times. V and J are TRBV9 and TRBJ2-5; 13 bases line up with TRBD2. Looked up from germline, CDR1 is SGDLS and CDR2 is YYNGEE. The V segment lost 0 bases and the J segment 2 bases; nucleotides outside the gene matches: 10. There are 19 residues in the CDR3. CDR3: CASSVATWGLAGPQETQYF. The CDR3, as DNA: TGTGCCAGCAGCGTAGCTACTTGGGGACTAGCGGGGCCACAAGAGACCCAGTACTTC.

This clonotype was observed a handful of times. The chain combines TRBV6-5 with TRBJ1-2; no reliable D call. Per the germline V gene, CDR1 is MNHEY and CDR2 is SVGAGI. Trimming removed 5 bases at V and 3 bases at J, with 10 bases between. CDR3 length: 13 amino acids. The DNA for the CDR3 is TGTGCCAGCAGTCAAACCTCATACTATGGCTACACCTTC. Amino acids: CASSQTSYYGYTF.

This chain links TRBV5-1 with TRBJ2-3; TRBD2 matches at 7 bases. The CDR3 has 15 amino acids. Germline CDR1 reads SGHRS; CDR2 reads YFSETQ. Losses at the gene ends were 3 bases for V and 6 bases for J; bases not matched to a gene: 10. CDR3 coding DNA: TGCGCCAGCAGCTCCTTAGCGCGGGAGCTGGATACGCAGTATTTT. As protein: CASSSLARELDTQYF.

As for this clonotype: Germline is not matched at one junction end, which may reflect a read error. CDR3 region: CASSPTLAGASNTGELFF. The DNA for the CDR3 is TGTGCTAGCAGCCCCACACTAGCGGGGGCATCGAACACCGGGGAGCTGTTTTTT. This chain links TRBV7-7 with TRBJ2-2; 11 bases fit TRBD2. This CDR3 region has 18 residues. In germline, CDR1 is SSHAT, CDR2 FNYEAQ (reference sequence).

This chain uses TRBV28 with TRBJ2-1, with unresolved D. CDR3 length equals 15 residues. The V end lost 3 bases, the J end lost 14 bases, and 23 bases lay between the germline ends. Germline CDR1 MDHEN, CDR2 SYDVKM. CDR3 sequence: CASSFPLGTSNPKFF. The CDR3 DNA is TGTGCCAGCAGTTTCCCCTTGGGAACCTCAAATCCGAAGTTCTTC.

DNA for the CDR3: TGTGCCAGCAGCGTAGCAACTAGCACACGGAGGGAGCAGTACTTC. This gives the protein CASSVATSTRREQYF. The rearrangement links TRBV9 to TRBJ2-7; D might be TRBD2 (6 bases). CDR3 size: 15 residues. Per germline, CDR1 SGDLS and CDR2 YYNGEE. The V gene lost 0 bases and the J gene lost 7 bases, with 17 bases spanning the gap.

The rearrangement links TRBV24-1 to TRBJ2-2; TRBD2 matches at 14 bases. This CDR3 region has 17 residues. Germline values: CDR1 KGHDR, CDR2 SFDVKD. Unmatched junction bases numbered 4, after V lost 4 bases and J lost 4 bases. The CDR3 nucleotides are TGTGCCACCAGTGACGGACTAGCGGGGGGCAGCACCGGGGAGCTGTTTTTT. This encodes CATSDGLAGGSTGELFF.

In its sample, this clonotype was seen a few times. The chain links TRBV2 to TRBJ2-3; 8 positions match TRBD2. Germline CDR1 SNHLY, CDR2 FYNNEI. The V segment lost 6 bases and the J segment 7 bases; nucleotides outside the gene matches: 9. This CDR3 spans 14 amino acids. The CDR3 loop reads CASRESGSRNTQYF. The CDR3 DNA reads as TGTGCCAGCAGGGAAAGCGGGAGTCGTAATACGCAGTATTTT.

The chain combines TRBV6-1 with TRBJ1-5; D call uncertain. The germline CDR1 and CDR2 sequences are MNHNS and SASEGT. CDR3 length equals 18 residues. Trimming shortened V by 4 bases and J by 0 bases, and 19 bases separated the two germline ends. The DNA of the CDR3 is TGTGCCAGCAGTGGGCAGACTCTATTCACAAATAGCAATCAGCCCCAGCATTTT. Protein product: CASSGQTLFTNSNQPQHF.

The genes are TRBV7-9 and TRBJ1-2, with D unclear. Germline V gives CDR1 SEHNR, CDR2 FQNEAQ (reference sequence). The CDR3 covers 14 residues. Deletions cut 4 bases from V and 4 bases from J, with 13 bases between. The CDR3 nucleotides read TGTGCCAGCAGCTCGGGTCTAGCCTTCTATGGCTACACCTTC. Protein sequence: CASSSGLAFYGYTF.

This clonotype was detected many times. The chain employs TRBV12-3 or TRBV12-4 and TRBJ1-1; tentatively, D is TRBD1 (5 bases). Trimming took off 3 bases at V and 5 bases at J, with 10 bases between the two ends. The CDR3 sequence is 13 residues long. In nucleotides, the CDR3 is TGTGCCAGCAGTTTGGGGGTAGGGACTGAAGCTTTCTTT. Protein: CASSLGVGTEAFF.

The chain uses TRBV7-2 and TRBJ2-7, with a possible D match to TRBD2 (5 bases). Germline V CDR1 and CDR2: SGHTA, FQGNSA. V lost 7 bases and J 0 bases, leaving 13 bases between the germline ends. There are 14 residues in the CDR3. CDR3 bases: TGTGCCAGCACTCTGTTGGGGAGCTCCTACGAGCAGTACTTC. Its protein is CASTLLGSSYEQYF.

This chain uses TRBV24-1 with TRBJ2-1; 11 bases align to TRBD1. The CDR3 is 15 amino acids. Germline CDR1 reads KGHDR; CDR2 reads SFDVKD. The V segment lost 5 bases and the J segment 3 bases; nucleotides outside the gene matches: 2. In nucleotides, the CDR3 is TGTGCCACCAGTGCTGGGACAGGGGGCTACAATGAGCAGTTCTTC. Encoded protein: CATSAGTGGYNEQFF.

This clonotype was found a few times. V usage is TRBV15 and J usage is TRBJ1-2, with no clear D. The CDR3 sequence is 15 residues long. Germline CDR1 and CDR2: LNHNV and YYDKDF (reference sequence). V lost 0 bases and J 0 bases, leaving 8 bases between the germline ends. The CDR3 region is CATSRDLEANYGYTF. The CDR3 DNA reads as TGTGCCACCAGCAGAGATCTGGAAGCTAACTATGGCTACACCTTC.

This clonotype has more than one count but fewer than ten. This chain connects TRBV9 to TRBJ1-2; D perhaps matches TRBD1 (5 bases). Per germline, CDR1 SGDLS and CDR2 YYNGEE. V lost 0 bases and J 4 bases, leaving 19 bases between the germline ends. The CDR3 covers 17 residues. The CDR3 loop is CASSVGFDWAGTYGYTF. The CDR3 region has the DNA TGTGCCAGCAGCGTAGGCTTCGATTGGGCAGGGACCTATGGCTACACCTTC. The full variable domain, with the rest looked up from reference TRBV9 and TRBJ1-2, is DSGVTQTPKHLITATGQRVTLRCSPRSGDLSVYWYQQSLDQGLQFLIQYYNGEERAKGNILERFSAQQFPDLHSELNLSSLELGDSALYFCASSVGFDWAGTYGYTFGSGTRLTVV.

The CDR3 DNA sequence: TGTGCCAGCAGGGGTCCGGACTCCTACGAGCAGTACTTC. Protein: CASRGPDSYEQYF. This sequence joins TRBV6-1 and TRBJ2-7; D not certain. Per germline, CDR1 MNHNS and CDR2 SASEGT. With 6 bases removed from V and 0 bases from J, the gap between germline ends came to 9 bases. There are 13 residues in the CDR3.

This chain joins TRBV6-1 and TRBJ2-3; no clear D. The CDR3 covers 15 residues. The V gene lost 2 bases and the J gene lost 4 bases, with 13 bases spanning the gap. In germline, CDR1 is MNHNS, CDR2 SASEGT. This CDR3 reads CASSEHVGESDTQYF. The CDR3 nucleotides read TGTGCCAGCAGTGAACACGTTGGGGAATCAGATACGCAGTATTTT.

This clonotype was detected only a few times. At one end, the junction sequence differs from germline, possibly due to a read error. This chain links TRBV7-7 with TRBJ2-6; 8 bases fit TRBD1. Germline values: CDR1 SSHAT, CDR2 FNYEAQ (reference sequence). CDR3 size: 20 residues. CDR3 sequence: CASSFAVGQGPSSGANVLTF. The DNA for the CDR3 is TGTGCTAGCAGCTTCGCGGTTGGACAGGGACCCTCCTCTGGGGCCAACGTCCTGACTTTC.

This chain joins TRBV12-3 or TRBV12-4 and TRBJ2-3, with D possibly being TRBD1 or TRBD2 (5 bases each). The V gene lost 9 bases and the J gene lost 0 bases, with 10 bases spanning the gap. The CDR3 extends over 13 amino acids. In nucleotides, the CDR3 is TGTGCCAGTACGGGGCGGAGCACAGATACGCAGTATTTT. Its translation: CASTGRSTDTQYF.

This clonotype appeared a few times. This chain links TRBV3-1 with TRBJ2-7; 8 bases match TRBD2. The germline gives CDR1 LGHDT, CDR2 YNNKEL (reference sequence). The CDR3 covers 17 residues. The J segment lost 5 bases and the V segment lost 2 bases, leaving 14 bases of the junction unmatched. The CDR3 region has the DNA TGTGCCAGCAGCCAATTGGCGGGAGGCCACCTTCAGAACGAGCAGTACTTC. It encodes CASSQLAGGHLQNEQYF.

The chain couples TRBV9 to TRBJ2-7; D is unclear. Germline-derived CDR1 and CDR2 are SGDLS and YYNGEE. The V and J ends lost 0 bases and 7 bases respectively, with 20 bases between them. The CDR3 has 16 residues. CDR3 in DNA: TGTGCCAGCAGCGTAGTCGGGTTTAGCTCCTACAATGAGCAGTACTTC. It translates to CASSVVGFSSYNEQYF.

The chain combines TRBV20-1 with TRBJ2-3, with 12 bases matching TRBD2. Per the germline V gene, CDR1 is DFQATT and CDR2 is SNEGSKA (reference sequence). This CDR3 is 16 amino acids long. V gave up 0 bases and J gave up 5 bases; unmatched junction bases: 6. CDR3 sequence reads: CSAREASGGVRDTQYF. CDR3 DNA: TGCAGTGCTAGAGAGGCTAGCGGGGGGGTCCGAGATACGCAGTATTTT.